The present TCR beta chain was sequenced within a study of T cells after posttransplantation cyclophosphamide. General study results and limits: TRB clonality was highly associated with recipient CMV seropositivity and reactivation. Donor-recipient repertoire similarity was low at 1-2 months, rising over year one. Skin or GI-infiltrating T cells shared few TRB sequences with blood.

The CDR3 has 14 residues. Germline V CDR1 and CDR2: SGHRS, YFSETQ. V shed 6 bases, J shed 6 bases, and the junction held 11 bases outside the gene matches. A marrow graft followed busulfan-fludarabine conditioning, with cyclophosphamide on days +3 and +4. Produced via immunoSEQ multiplex PCR; TCRdb's table is partial and in-frame only. The sample has around 10,000 clones, about 85% seen once. Points on this clone: Antigen unknown.

The source of this sequence is a female patient between 50 and 60 years old who received an allogeneic stem cell transplant from a related donor, was CMV-positive, and had no GVHD. The T cells may partly be graft donor cells. Sequenced here: PBMCs, sampled more than 1,700 days after allogeneic stem cell transplant with posttransplant cyclophosphamide. The chain is built from TRBV5-1 and TRBJ1-2; 7 nucleotides agree with TRBD1. CDR3 DNA sequence: TGCGCCAGCACTTCCGGGACAGCGGCGCATGGCTACACCTTC. Protein sequence: CASTSGTAAHGYTF.